A single sample gave rise to the 16 T cell receptor beta chains below, sequenced in a study of cytomegalovirus exposure and HLA in healthy donors. With 60 Vbeta and 13 Jbeta primers, the PCR was carried out. Measured with immunoSEQ multiplex PCR; TCRdb has only the in-frame clones, and not every one. The sample data list about 110,000 clones. The sample consisted of PBMCs. These receptors all come from a man aged 45-65 years in good health and CMV-seronegative.

This sequence joins TRBV7-2 and TRBJ1-5; tentatively, D is TRBD1 (6 bases). There are 14 residues in the CDR3. The V end lost 1 base, the J end lost 4 bases, and 8 bases lay between the germline ends. CDR1 is SGHTA and CDR2 is FQGNSA in the germline V gene. The chain's CDR3 is CASSLDGTNQPQHF. The CDR3 DNA follows: TGTGCCAGCAGCTTAGACGGGACAAATCAGCCCCAGCATTTT.

The chain couples TRBV5-5 to TRBJ1-2; a possible D gene is TRBD1 (5 bases). Germline V gene data show CDR1 as SGHKS and CDR2 as YYEKEE (reference sequence). This CDR3 contains 14 residues. Trimming stripped 2 bases from V and 4 bases from J, with 12 bases between. The CDR3 region is CASSLEMTAYGYTF. The CDR3 bases are TGTGCCAGCAGCTTAGAGATGACAGCCTATGGCTACACCTTC.

V and J are TRBV5-1 and TRBJ2-1; 9 bases match TRBD2. Germline V gene data show CDR1 as SGHRS and CDR2 as YFSETQ. The CDR3 covers 16 residues. V was pared by 3 bases and J by 0 bases, with 4 bases of the junction left unmatched. The CDR3 region is CASSSGSGSSYNEQFF. For the CDR3, the DNA is TGCGCCAGCAGCTCGGGTAGCGGGAGCTCCTACAATGAGCAGTTCTTC.

This chain links TRBV20-1 with TRBJ2-2; D remains unclear. The CDR3 runs 11 residues. V was trimmed by 3 bases and J by 6 bases, leaving 5 bases between them. Germline V lookup: CDR1 DFQATT, CDR2 SNEGSKA (reference sequence). In DNA, the CDR3 is TGCAGTGCTAGTCGGTCCGGGGAGCTGTTTTTT. Translation: CSASRSGELFF.

This CDR3 is CASRKGGMNTEAFF. The CDR3 bases are TGTGCCAGCAGGAAGGGGGGGATGAACACTGAAGCTTTCTTT. This chain joins TRBV7-9 and TRBJ1-1, with a possible D match to TRBD1 (6 bases). From germline, CDR1 is SEHNR and CDR2 FQNEAQ (reference sequence). There are 14 residues in the CDR3. Trimming cost V 6 bases and J 0 bases, with 11 bases left between them.

CDR3 nucleotides: TGCGCCAGCAGCCGAACTGACCCGGTAGCGGGAGTCTACGAGCAGTACTTC. Amino acid sequence: CASSRTDPVAGVYEQYF. The chain carries TRBV4-3 and TRBJ2-7, with TRBD2 matching over 9 bases. J was trimmed by 3 bases and V by 4 bases; bases with no gene match: 13. Germline V gene lookup returns CDR1 LGHNA and CDR2 YSLEER. There are 17 residues in the CDR3.

The gene calls are TRBV7-8 and TRBJ1-3, with 7 bases matching TRBD1. This CDR3 contains 17 residues. Germline V lookup: CDR1 SGHVS, CDR2 FQNEAQ. Losses at the gene ends were 1 base for V and 0 bases for J; bases not matched to a gene: 6. The CDR3: CASSLGDSRLSGNTIYF. For the CDR3, the DNA is TGTGCCAGCAGCTTAGGGGACAGCCGCCTCTCTGGAAACACCATATATTTT.

This rearrangement joins TRBV4-3 to TRBJ1-1; D gene uncertain. Looked up from germline, CDR1 is LGHNA and CDR2 is YSLEER. The CDR3 totals 13 residues. Trimming removed 3 bases at V and 0 bases at J, with 5 bases between. Here the CDR3 DNA reads TGCGCCAGCAGCCATAGAGTGAACACTGAAGCTTTCTTT. Amino acids: CASSHRVNTEAFF.

The chain combines TRBV11-2 with TRBJ1-1; 9 positions agree with TRBD1. Trimming at V came to 6 bases and at J to 10 bases, leaving 12 bases not matched to a gene. Per germline, CDR1 SGHAT and CDR2 FQNNGV. This CDR3 comprises 14 residues. The CDR3, as DNA: TGTGCCAGCAGGTCCTCGGGACAGGGAAGAGTAGCTTTCTTT. This translates into CASRSSGQGRVAFF.

The chain combines TRBV9 with TRBJ2-1, with 7 bases that match TRBD2. The CDR3 length is 13 residues. V lost 0 bases to trimming and J lost 9 bases; unmatched junction nucleotides: 3. Looked up from germline, CDR1 is SGDLS and CDR2 is YYNGEE. The CDR3 loop is CASSVGGGSEQFF. CDR3 coding DNA: TGTGCCAGCAGCGTAGGGGGGGGAAGTGAGCAGTTCTTC.

V is TRBV18 and J is TRBJ2-1, with 16 nucleotides matching TRBD2. The CDR3 is made up of 19 amino acids. V lost 0 bases and J lost 0; bases outside the gene matches: 2. Germline CDR1 reads KGHSH; CDR2 reads LQKENI. CDR3 coding DNA: TGTGCCAGCTCACCACCGGGACTAGCGGGAGGGAGCTCCTACAATGAGCAGTTCTTC. Its protein product is CASSPPGLAGGSSYNEQFF.

This chain connects TRBV7-2 to TRBJ1-4; 7 bases align to TRBD1. The CDR3 sequence is 15 residues long. The germline V gene has CDR1 SGHTA and CDR2 FQGNSA. The J segment lost 5 bases and the V segment lost 5 bases, leaving 8 bases of the junction unmatched. The CDR3 here is CASSLRQGQNEKLFF. In nucleotides, the CDR3 is TGTGCCAGCAGCCTACGACAGGGACAGAATGAAAAACTGTTTTTT.

The chain links TRBV2 to TRBJ2-7; 10 nucleotides align to TRBD2. The junction had 8 bases not matched to a gene; V was cut back by 8 bases and J by 4 bases. CDR1 and CDR2 (germline): SNHLY, FYNNEI. CDR3 size: 14 residues. The CDR3 DNA sequence: TGTGCCAGCGAGTCGGCTAGCGGGAGTTACGAGCAGTACTTC. This translates into CASESASGSYEQYF.

This chain's CDR3 is CASSLDQGGNTEAFF. In DNA form, the CDR3 reads TGTGCCAGCAGCCTTGATCAGGGTGGGAACACTGAAGCTTTCTTT. This chain joins TRBV2 and TRBJ1-1; possible D gene TRBD1, 5 bases. The V and J ends lost 6 bases and 1 base respectively, with 15 bases between them. Germline V gives CDR1 SNHLY, CDR2 FYNNEI. The length of the CDR3 is 15 residues.

The rearrangement links TRBV18 to TRBJ1-6; 8 bases fit TRBD1. The V and J ends lost 3 bases and 8 bases, in that order; junction bases with no gene match: 6. Germline CDR1 is KGHSH and CDR2 is LQKENI. This CDR3 has 15 amino acids. The CDR3 loop reads CASSPGQVQDSPLHF. The CDR3, as DNA: TGTGCCAGCTCACCGGGACAGGTTCAGGATTCACCCCTCCACTTT.

The chain carries TRBV5-1 and TRBJ2-1, with 10 bases identical to TRBD1. J lost 1 base, V lost 2 bases, and 9 bases had no gene match. This CDR3 is 18 amino acids long. CDR1 is SGHRS and CDR2 is YFSETQ in the germline V gene. CDR3 in DNA: TGCGCCAGCAGCTTCAAGGTCGGGACAGGGGAATCCTACAATGAGCAGTTCTTC. It codes for CASSFKVGTGESYNEQFF.